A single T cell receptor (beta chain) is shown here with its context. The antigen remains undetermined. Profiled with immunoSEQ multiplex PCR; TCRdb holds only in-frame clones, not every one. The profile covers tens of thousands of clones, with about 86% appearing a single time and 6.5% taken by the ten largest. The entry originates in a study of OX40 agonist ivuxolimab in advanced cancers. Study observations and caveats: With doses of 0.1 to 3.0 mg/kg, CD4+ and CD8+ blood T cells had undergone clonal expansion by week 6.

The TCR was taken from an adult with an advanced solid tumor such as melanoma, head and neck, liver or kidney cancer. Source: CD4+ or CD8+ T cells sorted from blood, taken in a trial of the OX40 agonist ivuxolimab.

CDR3 DNA: TGTGCCAGCAGAAGGACTAGCGGGAGCTCCTACGAGCAGTACTTC. It specifies CASRRTSGSSYEQYF. This chain joins TRBV6-5 and TRBJ2-5, with 13 nucleotides matching TRBD2. The J call may be faulty, since TRBJ2-7 better matches the DNA end. CDR1 is MNHEY, CDR2 SVGAGI, per germline. CDR3 length: 15 residues.